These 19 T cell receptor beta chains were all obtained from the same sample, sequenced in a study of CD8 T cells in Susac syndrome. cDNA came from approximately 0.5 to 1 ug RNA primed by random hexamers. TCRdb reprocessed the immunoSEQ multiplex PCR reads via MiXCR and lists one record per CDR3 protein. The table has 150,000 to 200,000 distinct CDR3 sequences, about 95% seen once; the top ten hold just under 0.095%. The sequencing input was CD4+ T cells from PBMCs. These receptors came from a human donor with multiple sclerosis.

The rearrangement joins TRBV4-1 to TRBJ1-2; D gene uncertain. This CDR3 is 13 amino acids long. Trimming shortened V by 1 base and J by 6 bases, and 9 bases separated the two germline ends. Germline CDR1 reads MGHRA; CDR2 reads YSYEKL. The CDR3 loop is CASSQGARDGYTF. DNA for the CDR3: TGCGCCAGCAGCCAAGGGGCGAGGGATGGCTACACCTTC.

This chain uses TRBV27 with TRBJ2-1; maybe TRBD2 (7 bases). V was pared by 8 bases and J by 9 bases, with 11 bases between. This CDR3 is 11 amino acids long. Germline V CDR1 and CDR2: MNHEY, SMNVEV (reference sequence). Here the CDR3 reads CASPRGPEQFF. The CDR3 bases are TGTGCCAGCCCGCGGGGGCCTGAGCAGTTCTTC.

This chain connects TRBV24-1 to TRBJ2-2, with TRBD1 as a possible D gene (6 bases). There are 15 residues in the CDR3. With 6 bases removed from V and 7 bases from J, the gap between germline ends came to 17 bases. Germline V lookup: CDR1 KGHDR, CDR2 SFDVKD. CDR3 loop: CATSTLGGSGGELFF. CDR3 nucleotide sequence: TGTGCCACCAGTACTTTAGGGGGAAGTGGCGGGGAGCTGTTTTTT.

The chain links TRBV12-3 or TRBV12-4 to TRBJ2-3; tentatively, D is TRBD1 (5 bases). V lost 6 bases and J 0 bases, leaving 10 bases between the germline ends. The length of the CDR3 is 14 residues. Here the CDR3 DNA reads TGTGCCAGCAGCTACCGACAGAGCACAGATACGCAGTATTTT. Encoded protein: CASSYRQSTDTQYF.

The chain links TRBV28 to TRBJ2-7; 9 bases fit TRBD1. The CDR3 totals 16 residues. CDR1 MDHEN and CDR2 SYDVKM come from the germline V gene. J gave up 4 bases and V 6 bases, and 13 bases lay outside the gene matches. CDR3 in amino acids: CASSQPGQGLLYEQYF. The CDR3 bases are TGTGCCAGCAGCCAACCGGGACAGGGCCTTTTATACGAGCAGTACTTC.

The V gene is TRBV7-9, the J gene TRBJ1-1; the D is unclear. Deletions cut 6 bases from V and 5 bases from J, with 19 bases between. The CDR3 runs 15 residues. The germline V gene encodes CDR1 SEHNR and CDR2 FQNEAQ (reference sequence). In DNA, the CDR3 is TGTGCCAGCAGTCATAGAGGGCAGCCGGGTACTGAAGCTTTCTTT. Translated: CASSHRGQPGTEAFF.

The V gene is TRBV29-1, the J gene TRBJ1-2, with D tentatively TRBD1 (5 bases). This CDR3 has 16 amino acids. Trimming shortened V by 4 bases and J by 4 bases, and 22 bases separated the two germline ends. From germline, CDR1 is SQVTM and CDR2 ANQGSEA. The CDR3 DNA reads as TGCAGCGTTGCTCCGGCAGGGCGACCTATGGGCTATGGCTACACCTTC. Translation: CSVAPAGRPMGYGYTF.

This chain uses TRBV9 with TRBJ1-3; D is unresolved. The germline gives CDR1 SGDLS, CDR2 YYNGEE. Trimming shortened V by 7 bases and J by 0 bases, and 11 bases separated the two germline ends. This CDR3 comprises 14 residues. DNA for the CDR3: TGTGCCAGCGGAGGGCGGAACTCTGGAAACACCATATATTTT. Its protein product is CASGGRNSGNTIYF. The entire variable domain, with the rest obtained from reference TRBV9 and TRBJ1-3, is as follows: DSGVTQTPKHLITATGQRVTLRCSPRSGDLSVYWYQQSLDQGLQFLIQYYNGEERAKGNILERFSAQQFPDLHSELNLSSLELGDSALYFCASGGRNSGNTIYFGEGSWLTVV.

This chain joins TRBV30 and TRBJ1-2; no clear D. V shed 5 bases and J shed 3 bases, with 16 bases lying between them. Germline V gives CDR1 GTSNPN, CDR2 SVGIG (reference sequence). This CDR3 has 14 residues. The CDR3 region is CAWSRRGSDYGYTF. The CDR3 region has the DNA TGTGCCTGGTCTCGACGGGGATCGGACTATGGCTACACCTTC.

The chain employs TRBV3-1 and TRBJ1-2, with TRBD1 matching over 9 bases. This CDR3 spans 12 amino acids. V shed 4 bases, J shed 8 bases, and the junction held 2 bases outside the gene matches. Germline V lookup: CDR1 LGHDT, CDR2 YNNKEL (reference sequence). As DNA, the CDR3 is TGTGCCAGCAGCCCAACAGGGGGCGGCTACACCTTC. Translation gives CASSPTGGGYTF.

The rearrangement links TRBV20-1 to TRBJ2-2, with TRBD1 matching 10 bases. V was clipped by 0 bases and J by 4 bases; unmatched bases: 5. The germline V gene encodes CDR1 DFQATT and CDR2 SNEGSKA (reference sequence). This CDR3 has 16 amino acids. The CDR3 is CSARDLGTGVTGELFF. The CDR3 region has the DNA TGCAGTGCTAGAGACCTCGGGACAGGGGTCACCGGGGAGCTGTTTTTT.

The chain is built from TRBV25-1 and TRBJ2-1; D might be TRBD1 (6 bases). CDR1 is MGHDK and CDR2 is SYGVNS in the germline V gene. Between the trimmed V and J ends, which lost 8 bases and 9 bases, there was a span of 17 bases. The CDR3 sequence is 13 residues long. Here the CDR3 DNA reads TGTGCCAGCGGGTGGGGGCAGGGCGGTGAGCAGTTCTTC. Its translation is CASGWGQGGEQFF.

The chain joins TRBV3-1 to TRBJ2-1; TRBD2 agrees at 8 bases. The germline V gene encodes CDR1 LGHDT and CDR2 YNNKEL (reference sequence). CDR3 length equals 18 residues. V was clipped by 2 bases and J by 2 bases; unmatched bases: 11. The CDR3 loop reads CASSQRLKRETPYNEQFF. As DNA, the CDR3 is TGTGCCAGCAGCCAACGGCTGAAGCGGGAGACCCCCTACAATGAGCAGTTCTTC.

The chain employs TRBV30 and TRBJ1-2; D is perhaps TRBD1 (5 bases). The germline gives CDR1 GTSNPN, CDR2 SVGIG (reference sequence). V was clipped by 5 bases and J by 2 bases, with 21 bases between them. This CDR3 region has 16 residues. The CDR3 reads CAWGFPGRILNYGYTF. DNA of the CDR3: TGTGCCTGGGGATTCCCGGGACGTATTTTAAACTATGGCTACACCTTC.

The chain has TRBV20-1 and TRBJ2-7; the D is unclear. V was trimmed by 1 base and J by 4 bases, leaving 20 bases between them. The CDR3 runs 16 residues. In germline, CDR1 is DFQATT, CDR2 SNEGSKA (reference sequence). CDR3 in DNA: TGCAGTGCTAGAGGTCCTCCGGTTGACGGAACGTACGAGCAGTACTTC. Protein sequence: CSARGPPVDGTYEQYF.

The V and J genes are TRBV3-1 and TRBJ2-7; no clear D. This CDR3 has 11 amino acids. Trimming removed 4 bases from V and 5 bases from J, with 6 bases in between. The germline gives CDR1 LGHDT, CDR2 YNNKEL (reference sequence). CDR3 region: CASSRLHEQYF. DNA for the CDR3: TGTGCCAGCAGCCGCCTGCACGAGCAGTACTTC.

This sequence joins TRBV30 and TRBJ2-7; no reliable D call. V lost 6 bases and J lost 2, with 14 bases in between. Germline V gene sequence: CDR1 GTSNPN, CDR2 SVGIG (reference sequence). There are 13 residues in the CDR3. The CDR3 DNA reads TGTGCCTGCGAACCACGGTCCACCTACGAGCAGTACTTC. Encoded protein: CACEPRSTYEQYF.

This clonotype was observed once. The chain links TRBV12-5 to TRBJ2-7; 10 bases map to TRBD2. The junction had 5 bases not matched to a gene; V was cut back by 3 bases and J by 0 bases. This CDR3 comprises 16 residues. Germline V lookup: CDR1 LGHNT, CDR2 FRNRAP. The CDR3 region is CASGFDSGGPSYEQYF. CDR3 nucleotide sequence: TGTGCTAGTGGTTTTGATAGCGGGGGGCCCTCCTACGAGCAGTACTTC.

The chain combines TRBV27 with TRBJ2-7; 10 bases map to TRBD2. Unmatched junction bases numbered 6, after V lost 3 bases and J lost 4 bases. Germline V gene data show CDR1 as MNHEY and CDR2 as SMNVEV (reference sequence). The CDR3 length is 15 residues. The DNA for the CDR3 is TGTGCCAGCAGTTTCGGAGCGGGAGGGATATACGAGCAGTACTTC. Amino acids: CASSFGAGGIYEQYF.